These 29 T cell receptor beta chains were all obtained from the same sample, sequenced in a study of blood T cell repertoires in COVID-19. Clones were read by immunoSEQ multiplex PCR, and TCRdb kept only the in-frame ones, dropping some. The top ten clones hold 8.6% of a sample with around 140,000 clones, approximately 87% of them seen once. Sequenced: peripheral blood. The receptors here all came from a woman aged 50 to 60 with active or convalescent COVID-19.

The J gene is TRBJ1-3, the V gene TRBV30; no reliable D call. V lost 2 bases and J lost 3, with 8 bases in between. Germline V gene sequence: CDR1 GTSNPN, CDR2 SVGIG (reference sequence). CDR3 size: 13 residues. The CDR3 region is CAWSRQRGNTIYF. For the CDR3, the DNA is TGTGCCTGGAGTCGTCAGCGTGGAAACACCATATATTTT.

The CDR3 reads CASSEGASYEQYF. The CDR3 DNA reads TGTGCCAGCAGTGAGGGAGCCTCCTACGAGCAGTACTTC. The chain recombines TRBV9 with TRBJ2-7; tentatively, D is TRBD2 (5 bases). CDR1 is SGDLS and CDR2 is YYNGEE in the germline V gene. V was pared by 5 bases and J by 0 bases, with 9 bases between. The CDR3 is made up of 13 amino acids.

The chain uses TRBV15 and TRBJ1-4, with TRBD1 identical over 8 bases. CDR1 LNHNV and CDR2 YYDKDF come from the germline V gene (reference sequence). This CDR3 region has 16 residues. V was clipped by 3 bases and J by 8 bases; unmatched bases: 11. The CDR3 loop reads CATSSLVRTGQEKLFF. The CDR3 DNA follows: TGTGCCACCAGCAGTTTGGTTCGGACAGGGCAGGAAAAACTGTTTTTT.

The V call is TRBV18, the J call TRBJ2-1; 7 positions agree with TRBD2. The J segment lost 6 bases and the V segment lost 2 bases, leaving 4 bases of the junction unmatched. The germline V gene has CDR1 KGHSH and CDR2 LQKENI. This CDR3 is built from 14 residues. In DNA, the CDR3 is TGTGCCAGCTCACCAGGGACGGGGGGCAATGAGCAGTTCTTC. It codes for CASSPGTGGNEQFF.

V gene TRBV28 combines with J gene TRBJ1-1; TRBD1 matches at 9 bases. CDR1 is MDHEN, CDR2 SYDVKM, per germline. The CDR3 is 14 amino acids. The ends lost 6 bases at V and 3 bases at J; junction bases unmatched: 5. CDR3 in amino acids: CASRTGTGYTEAFF. The CDR3 DNA reads TGTGCCAGCAGAACCGGGACAGGGTACACTGAAGCTTTCTTT.

This chain links TRBV6-6 with TRBJ2-7; maybe TRBD2 (6 bases). The CDR3 runs to 14 residues. Germline V CDR1 and CDR2: MNHNY, SVGAGI (reference sequence). The V end was cut by 5 bases, the J end by 3 bases, with 14 bases between. The CDR3: CASSASGVVYEQYF. CDR3 sequence (DNA): TGTGCCAGCAGTGCCTCGGGAGTGGTCTACGAGCAGTACTTC.

This clone was picked up one time. The chain uses TRBV19 and TRBJ2-3; no firm D call. V was pared by 3 bases and J by 0 bases, with 7 bases between. This CDR3 has 14 amino acids. CDR1 LNHDA and CDR2 SQIVND come from the germline V gene (reference sequence). The CDR3 sequence is CASSIPGSTDTQYF. Here the CDR3 DNA reads TGTGCCAGTAGTATTCCCGGGAGCACAGATACGCAGTATTTT.

This sequence joins TRBV9 and TRBJ2-3; TRBD2 might be the D (6 bases). Trimming shortened V by 4 bases and J by 2 bases, and 14 bases separated the two germline ends. The CDR3 is 15 amino acids. Germline V gives CDR1 SGDLS, CDR2 YYNGEE. In DNA form, the CDR3 reads TGTGCCAGCAGCCTAAGACTAGAGCCCACAGATACGCAGTATTTT. Residues: CASSLRLEPTDTQYF.

The V call is TRBV11-2, the J call TRBJ1-2; no definite D call. The germline V gene has CDR1 SGHAT and CDR2 FQNNGV. The CDR3 consists of 14 residues. The V end was cut by 2 bases, the J end by 0 bases, with 7 bases between. Here the CDR3 reads CASSLSRANYGYTF. In DNA, the CDR3 is TGTGCCAGCAGCTTAAGTAGAGCTAACTATGGCTACACCTTC.

This clone was detected only once. This chain links TRBV7-2 with TRBJ1-4; possible D gene TRBD1, 6 bases. V was clipped by 5 bases and J by 4 bases, with 14 bases between them. The germline V gene encodes CDR1 SGHTA and CDR2 FQGNSA. The CDR3 runs to 15 residues. The CDR3 loop reads CASSLTGLDNEKLFF. The CDR3 DNA follows: TGTGCCAGCAGCCTTACAGGGTTGGATAATGAAAAACTGTTTTTT.

The chain combines TRBV6-1 with TRBJ1-5, with no clear D. Germline loops: CDR1 MNHNS, CDR2 SASEGT. There are 14 residues in the CDR3. Trimming stripped 8 bases from V and 3 bases from J, with 14 bases between. DNA of the CDR3: TGTGCCAGCCGGTCCGCCGGTCTCAATCAGCCCCAGCATTTT. Translated: CASRSAGLNQPQHF.

This rearrangement joins TRBV6-5 to TRBJ2-1; 8 nucleotides match TRBD2. The germline gives CDR1 MNHEY, CDR2 SVGAGI. This CDR3 comprises 15 residues. Trimming cost V 4 bases and J 4 bases; bases outside gene matches: 6. The DNA of the CDR3 is TGTGCCAGCAGTTCCGGGACTAGGGGGTACAATGAGCAGTTCTTC. Protein sequence: CASSSGTRGYNEQFF.

This chain links TRBV5-1 with TRBJ1-1; the match to TRBD1 covers 11 bases. CDR1 and CDR2 from the germline V gene are SGHRS and YFSETQ. V lost 0 bases to trimming and J lost 10 bases; unmatched junction nucleotides: 8. The CDR3 is 15 residues long. CDR3 DNA: TGCGCCAGCAGCTTGGCTGGACAGGGGGCAGGTTCAGCTTTCTTT. Its translation is CASSLAGQGAGSAFF.

The chain combines TRBV30 with TRBJ1-5; 9 positions match TRBD1. The germline gives CDR1 GTSNPN, CDR2 SVGIG (reference sequence). CDR3 size: 16 residues. V was clipped by 2 bases and J by 5 bases; unmatched bases: 10. CDR3 region: CAWSRTGTGWDQPQHF. The CDR3 DNA is TGTGCCTGGAGTAGAACCGGGACAGGGTGGGATCAGCCCCAGCATTTT.

The chain employs TRBV6-6 and TRBJ2-3; 8 nucleotides line up with TRBD2. The CDR3 is 13 residues long. Germline CDR1 MNHNY, CDR2 SVGAGI (reference sequence). Unmatched junction bases numbered 3, after V lost 7 bases and J lost 3 bases. The CDR3 reads CASMAGGTDTQYF. The CDR3 DNA reads as TGTGCCAGCATGGCGGGGGGTACAGATACGCAGTATTTT.

This clone is a singleton in its sample. The chain couples TRBV5-8 to TRBJ2-5; weak D call: TRBD2 (6 bases). In germline, CDR1 is SGHTS, CDR2 YDEGEE. Trimming pared 1 base from V and 3 bases from J, leaving 13 bases between. The CDR3 contains 15 residues. CDR3 region: CASSLMGLNKETQYF. CDR3 coding DNA: TGTGCCAGCAGCTTGATGGGACTGAATAAAGAGACCCAGTACTTC.

This clone was seen only a few times. CDR3 in DNA: TGTGCCAGCTCGCTCAACAGAGATCAGCCCCAGCATTTT. Translating it yields CASSLNRDQPQHF. The chain uses TRBV18 and TRBJ1-5; no definite D call. The CDR3 length is 13 residues. The V gene lost 6 bases and the J gene lost 5 bases, with 11 bases spanning the gap. CDR1 KGHSH and CDR2 LQKENI come from the germline V gene.

The J gene is TRBJ1-4, the V gene TRBV7-9; D possibly corresponds to TRBD1 (6 bases). Germline V gives CDR1 SEHNR, CDR2 FQNEAQ (reference sequence). The length of the CDR3 is 15 residues. V lost 4 bases and J 3 bases, leaving 12 bases between the germline ends. This CDR3 reads CASSYAQGSNEKLFF. The DNA of the CDR3 is TGTGCCAGCAGCTACGCCCAGGGGTCTAATGAAAAACTGTTTTTT.

This clone appeared once. The chain joins TRBV30 to TRBJ1-5, with 10 bases lining up with TRBD1. The length of the CDR3 is 13 residues. The V and J ends lost 5 bases and 7 bases, in that order; junction bases with no gene match: 5. Germline values: CDR1 GTSNPN, CDR2 SVGIG (reference sequence). DNA for the CDR3: TGTGCCTGGTCCGGACAGGGGGAGCAGCCCCAGCATTTT. Its translation: CAWSGQGEQPQHF.

This clone was recorded once. The V gene is TRBV10-3, the J gene TRBJ1-1; D is unresolved. V lost 2 bases, J lost 0 bases, and 7 bases lay in between. This CDR3 spans 14 amino acids. Germline assignment: CDR1 ENHRY and CDR2 SYGVKD. CDR3 sequence reads: CAISEEVMNTEAFF. CDR3 nucleotide sequence: TGTGCCATCAGTGAGGAGGTAATGAACACTGAAGCTTTCTTT.

This chain links TRBV28 with TRBJ1-2; a weak D match, TRBD1 (6 bases). CDR1 is MDHEN, CDR2 SYDVKM, per germline. The V and J ends lost 7 bases and 0 bases respectively, with 9 bases between them. The CDR3 is 13 amino acids. The CDR3 DNA sequence: TGTGCCAGCAAACAGGGAACTAACTATGGCTACACCTTC. This sequence encodes CASKQGTNYGYTF.

V gene TRBV18 combines with J gene TRBJ1-5; possibly TRBD1 for D (5 bases). The CDR3 has 14 amino acids. Trimming removed 4 bases from V and 2 bases from J, with 9 bases in between. The germline V gene has CDR1 KGHSH and CDR2 LQKENI. CDR3 DNA: TGTGCCAGCTCACAGGGGTACGGCAATCAGCCCCAGCATTTT. Its translation: CASSQGYGNQPQHF.

The chain couples TRBV9 to TRBJ2-1; maybe TRBD2 (5 bases). Trimming stripped 0 bases from V and 7 bases from J, with 17 bases between. Germline assignment: CDR1 SGDLS and CDR2 YYNGEE. This CDR3 has 16 amino acids. DNA for the CDR3: TGTGCCAGCAGCGTAGAGGCGGGCTTCAGGATGAATGAGCAGTTCTTC. Its protein is CASSVEAGFRMNEQFF.

The chain has TRBV6-5 and TRBJ2-1; tentatively, D is TRBD1 (6 bases). This CDR3 is built from 16 residues. The germline V and J ends were trimmed by 4 bases and 2 bases, with 15 bases remaining between them. In germline, CDR1 is MNHEY, CDR2 SVGAGI. DNA of the CDR3: TGTGCCAGCAGTTTCACGGACAGAAACCCCTACAATGAGCAGTTCTTC. Residues: CASSFTDRNPYNEQFF.

The chain is built from TRBV6-1 and TRBJ1-1; D is perhaps TRBD1 (5 bases). The germline CDR1 and CDR2 sequences are MNHNS and SASEGT. V lost 2 bases, J lost 0 bases, and 7 bases lay in between. This CDR3 region has 14 residues. The CDR3 DNA follows: TGTGCCAGCAGTGAAAGGACATTGAACACTGAAGCTTTCTTT. Its protein product is CASSERTLNTEAFF.

The rearrangement links TRBV4-1 to TRBJ2-5; D remains unclear. Per germline, CDR1 MGHRA and CDR2 YSYEKL. With 1 base removed from V and 2 bases from J, the gap between germline ends came to 11 bases. The CDR3 has 15 residues. The CDR3 spells CASSQVLSDQETQYF. As DNA, the CDR3 is TGCGCCAGCAGCCAAGTATTGAGCGATCAAGAGACCCAGTACTTC.

The rearrangement links TRBV4-2 to TRBJ1-6; D perhaps matches TRBD1 (5 bases). V lost 0 bases, J lost 0 bases, and 9 bases lay in between. There are 17 residues in the CDR3. From germline, CDR1 is LGHNA and CDR2 YNFKEQ. The CDR3: CASSQEGESSYNSPLHF. The CDR3 nucleotides read TGTGCCAGCAGCCAAGAAGGGGAAAGCTCCTATAATTCACCCCTCCACTTT.

The V and J genes are TRBV18 and TRBJ1-1, with TRBD1 matching 10 bases. After removal of 5 bases from V and 4 bases from J, the junction contained 4 bases not matched to a gene. Germline CDR1 is KGHSH and CDR2 is LQKENI. This CDR3 has 14 residues. CDR3 protein: CASSTRTGGTEAFF. The CDR3 DNA reads TGTGCCAGCTCAACAAGGACAGGGGGCACTGAAGCTTTCTTT.

The rearrangement joins TRBV28 to TRBJ1-3, with 9 bases aligning to TRBD1. CDR1 is MDHEN and CDR2 is SYDVKM in the germline V gene. After removal of 4 bases from V and 7 bases from J, the junction contained 5 bases not matched to a gene. CDR3 length equals 14 residues. The CDR3 DNA reads TGTGCCAGCAGTTCCCACAGGGGGCGGAACACCATATATTTT. This codes for CASSSHRGRNTIYF. The variable domain in full, completed from reference TRBV28 and TRBJ1-3, reads DVKVTQSSRYLVKRTGEKVFLECVQDMDHENMFWYRQDPGLGLRLIYFSYDVKMKEKGDIPEGYSVSREKKERFSLILESASTNQTSMYLCASSSHRGRNTIYFGEGSWLTVV.